These 27 T cell receptor beta chains were sequenced from one sample in a study of blood T cell repertoires in COVID-19. Sequenced by immunoSEQ multiplex PCR; TCRdb stores in-frame clones only, minus some. The sample includes 470,000 or so clones, approximately 90% of them seen just once. Sequencing used peripheral blood. The receptors were sampled from a woman between 25 and 40 years old with acute or convalescent COVID-19.

The genes are TRBV2 and TRBJ2-1; TRBD2 might be the D (7 bases). Per the germline V gene, CDR1 is SNHLY and CDR2 is FYNNEI. V lost 3 bases to trimming and J lost 0 bases, with 15 bases between them. The CDR3 runs to 17 residues. CDR3 region: CASSDPAGASSYNEQFF. CDR3 DNA sequence: TGTGCCAGCAGTGACCCCGCGGGGGCAAGCTCCTACAATGAGCAGTTCTTC.

The CDR3 bases are TGTGCCAGCAGTCCTCGACAGGCAAAAGAGTTAATTAACTATGGCTACACCTTC. Its translation is CASSPRQAKELINYGYTF. This sequence joins TRBV5-4 and TRBJ1-2, with D perhaps matching TRBD1 (6 bases). This CDR3 region has 18 residues. Germline V gives CDR1 SGHNT, CDR2 YYREEE (reference sequence). The ends were cut back, 5 bases at V and 1 base at J, with 24 bases in the middle.

V usage is TRBV6-4 and J usage is TRBJ2-1; D might be TRBD2 (6 bases). Trimming took 2 bases from V and 0 from J, leaving 11 bases between them. Per the germline V gene, CDR1 is MRHNA and CDR2 is SNTAGT. CDR3 length: 16 amino acids. The CDR3 DNA reads TGTGCCAGCAGTGACGATATGGGGGGCTCCTACAATGAGCAGTTCTTC. This sequence encodes CASSDDMGGSYNEQFF.

The J gene is TRBJ2-1, the V gene TRBV6-6; a weak D match, TRBD2 (5 bases). V shed 2 bases and J shed 5 bases, with 13 bases lying between them. The CDR3 is made up of 15 amino acids. Germline V lookup: CDR1 MNHNY, CDR2 SVGAGI (reference sequence). For the CDR3, the DNA is TGTGCCAGCAGTTACCAAGGGAGTAGGGACAATGAGCAGTTCTTC. It translates to CASSYQGSRDNEQFF.

The chain links TRBV18 to TRBJ2-3; TRBD2 matches at 8 bases. With V trimmed by 0 bases and J by 6 bases, 8 bases remained unmatched. The CDR3 consists of 16 residues. Germline assignment: CDR1 KGHSH and CDR2 LQKENI. CDR3 sequence reads: CASSPPKRGSFDTQYF. The DNA for the CDR3 is TGTGCCAGCTCACCACCGAAGCGGGGGTCGTTCGATACGCAGTATTTT.

The rearrangement uses TRBV3-1 (or the pseudogene TRBV3-2) and TRBJ1-2, with D maybe TRBD1 (6 bases). The CDR3 sequence is 13 residues long. CDR1 is LGHDT, CDR2 YNNKEL, per germline (reference sequence). The V end lost 2 bases, the J end lost 7 bases, and 11 bases lay between the germline ends. CDR3 nucleotides: TGTGCCAGCAGCCAACAGGGGATGGGTGGCTACACCTTC. The encoded protein is CASSQQGMGGYTF.

The chain combines TRBV29-1 with TRBJ1-3, with 7 bases lining up with TRBD1. V trimming: 6 bases; J trimming: 0 bases; junction bases outside the gene matches: 8. The CDR3 loop spans 15 amino acids. Per germline, CDR1 SQVTM and CDR2 ANQGSEA. This chain's CDR3 is CSVITGAGSGNTIYF. The CDR3 DNA reads as TGCAGCGTCATTACAGGGGCCGGCTCTGGAAACACCATATATTTT.

In its sample, this clone was seen once. The chain is built from TRBV4-1 and TRBJ2-5; 8 bases agree with TRBD2. Trimming took 4 bases from V and 4 from J; bases not matched to a gene: 14. There are 17 residues in the CDR3. Per the germline V gene, CDR1 is MGHRA and CDR2 is YSYEKL. DNA for the CDR3: TGCGCCAGCAGCCCTACCCCCCCGGGACTAGTAGGAGAGACCCAGTACTTC. It encodes CASSPTPPGLVGETQYF.

J is TRBJ1-2 and V is TRBV2, with 7 bases identical to TRBD1. V shed 5 bases and J 7 bases; nucleotides not matched to a gene: 10. In germline, CDR1 is SNHLY, CDR2 FYNNEI. The CDR3 is 14 residues long. CDR3 DNA: TGTGCCAGCAGTCCGGGACCAGGGGGAGGTGGCTACACCTTC. Its protein is CASSPGPGGGGYTF.

The V gene is TRBV24-1, the J gene TRBJ1-4; 7 nucleotides line up with TRBD1. This CDR3 region has 13 residues. Germline trimming cut 5 bases from V and 7 bases from J; bases unmatched to any gene: 3. Germline V lookup: CDR1 KGHDR, CDR2 SFDVKD. The CDR3 loop reads CATSVQGGEKLFF. For the CDR3, the DNA is TGTGCCACCAGTGTTCAGGGGGGTGAAAAACTGTTTTTT.

The rearrangement joins TRBV7-3 to TRBJ2-1, with 11 bases that match TRBD2. V dropped 2 bases and J dropped 6; count of bases not matched to a gene: 9. CDR3 length: 17 amino acids. CDR1 is SGHTA, CDR2 FQGTGA, per germline. CDR3 sequence: CASSLYASGGPSNEQFF. CDR3 DNA: TGTGCCAGCAGCTTATATGCTAGCGGGGGGCCTTCCAATGAGCAGTTCTTC.

The rearrangement links TRBV11-2 to TRBJ2-7; no firm D call. V was clipped by 5 bases and J by 0 bases, with 8 bases between them. The CDR3 spans 13 residues. Germline CDR1 reads SGHAT; CDR2 reads FQNNGV. Here the CDR3 reads CASSQNPSYEQYF. For the CDR3, the DNA is TGTGCCAGCAGCCAGAACCCCTCCTACGAGCAGTACTTC.

The chain uses TRBV28 and TRBJ1-1; 9 nucleotides line up with TRBD1. V dropped 4 bases and J dropped 5; count of bases not matched to a gene: 5. This CDR3 is built from 14 residues. Germline V gene lookup returns CDR1 MDHEN and CDR2 SYDVKM. The CDR3 coding sequence is TGTGCCAGCAGTTACAGGGGGCTGAGGACTGAAGCTTTCTTT. This encodes CASSYRGLRTEAFF. The complete variable domain, with remaining parts taken from reference TRBV28 and TRBJ1-1, reads DVKVTQSSRYLVKRTGEKVFLECVQDMDHENMFWYRQDPGLGLRLIYFSYDVKMKEKGDIPEGYSVSREKKERFSLILESASTNQTSMYLCASSYRGLRTEAFFGQGTRLTVV.

The chain carries TRBV5-1 and TRBJ1-1; TRBD1 might be the D (5 bases). The germline gives CDR1 SGHRS, CDR2 YFSETQ. There are 16 residues in the CDR3. V lost 7 bases and J 0 bases, leaving 19 bases between the germline ends. CDR3 nucleotides: TGCGCCAGCCGCAAATCGGGCGGGGGTCTGAACACTGAAGCTTTCTTT. Translating gives CASRKSGGGLNTEAFF.

This clone was seen only once. The chain combines TRBV6-2 or TRBV6-3 with TRBJ2-5; maybe TRBD2 (5 bases). The CDR3 loop spans 14 amino acids. Germline V lookup: CDR1 MNHEY, CDR2 SVGEGT. V was shortened by 5 bases and J by 4 bases, with 14 bases between the two germline ends. CDR3 nucleotide sequence: TGTGCCAGCAGTGGAGGACGGAGGACAGAGACCCAGTACTTC. Translation: CASSGGRRTETQYF.

The chain carries TRBV12-5 and TRBJ1-3; D might be TRBD1 (5 bases). The V end was cut by 2 bases, the J end by 3 bases, with 17 bases between. The CDR3 contains 17 residues. CDR1 is LGHNT and CDR2 is FRNRAP in the germline V gene. CDR3 loop: CASGLSGLGGDGNTIYF. The CDR3 nucleotides are TGTGCTAGTGGTTTGTCCGGCCTCGGAGGGGATGGAAACACCATATATTTT.

The gene calls are TRBV4-2 and TRBJ2-1; 7 nucleotides match TRBD1. The CDR3 spans 17 residues. Germline CDR1 LGHNA, CDR2 YNFKEQ. With V trimmed by 0 bases and J by 6 bases, 11 bases remained unmatched. The CDR3 sequence is CASSQDPEGAPLNEQFF. For the CDR3, the DNA is TGTGCCAGCAGCCAAGATCCAGAGGGGGCGCCCCTCAATGAGCAGTTCTTC.

V and J are TRBV6-1 and TRBJ1-6, with a possible D match to TRBD1 (6 bases). Trimming took 3 bases from V and 5 from J, leaving 14 bases between them. This CDR3 has 16 amino acids. Germline V gene lookup returns CDR1 MNHNS and CDR2 SASEGT. The CDR3 here is CASSDTGQFHNSPLHF. The CDR3, as DNA: TGTGCCAGCAGTGACACCGGACAGTTTCATAATTCACCCCTCCACTTT.

The chain carries TRBV18 and TRBJ1-3, with TRBD1 identical over 7 bases. V trimming: 4 bases; J trimming: 0 bases; junction bases outside the gene matches: 9. The CDR3 covers 17 residues. Germline V gene data show CDR1 as KGHSH and CDR2 as LQKENI. The CDR3 region has the DNA TGTGCCAGCTCACGAGAGACAGGGATCGACTCTGGAAACACCATATATTTT. Translating it yields CASSRETGIDSGNTIYF.

The rearrangement links TRBV2 to TRBJ1-4, with D uncertain. The V end lost 10 bases, the J end lost 0 bases, and 12 bases lay between the germline ends. Germline CDR1 SNHLY, CDR2 FYNNEI. The CDR3 runs to 14 residues. CDR3 bases: TGTGCCACACGACGGGAAACAACTAATGAAAAACTGTTTTTT. This translates into CATRRETTNEKLFF.

This clone was counted a few times. The identical CDR3 is also encoded by other nucleotide sequences in the sample. J is TRBJ2-2 and V is TRBV5-1; no definite D call. The CDR3 extends over 12 amino acids. Looked up from germline, CDR1 is SGHRS and CDR2 is YFSETQ. Trimming pared 2 bases from V and 6 bases from J, leaving 5 bases between. The CDR3 DNA sequence: TGCGCCAGCAGCTTTCGCGCCGGGGAGCTGTTTTTT. This encodes CASSFRAGELFF.

The chain combines TRBV24-1 with TRBJ2-5; 11 positions agree with TRBD2. CDR1 is KGHDR, CDR2 SFDVKD, per germline. Trimming cost V 0 bases and J 4 bases; bases outside gene matches: 3. This CDR3 is 16 amino acids long. The CDR3 DNA is TGTGCCACCAGTGATTTGACCGGGACTAGCGGAGAGACCCAGTACTTC. It specifies CATSDLTGTSGETQYF.

The chain carries TRBV19 and TRBJ2-3; tentative D call: TRBD2 (6 bases). Germline V gene data show CDR1 as LNHDA and CDR2 as SQIVND (reference sequence). The length of the CDR3 is 13 residues. V was clipped by 6 bases and J by 8 bases, with 15 bases between them. The CDR3 reads CASRGETSGTQYF. CDR3 DNA sequence: TGTGCCAGTAGGGGAGAGACTAGTGGTACGCAGTATTTT.

V usage is TRBV10-2 and J usage is TRBJ2-7; the match to TRBD2 covers 11 bases. Germline V gene sequence: CDR1 WSHSY, CDR2 SAAADI. The J segment lost 0 bases and the V segment lost 0 bases, leaving 1 base of the junction unmatched. CDR3 size: 16 residues. The CDR3 protein is CASSESGLAASYEQYF. The CDR3 DNA follows: TGCGCCAGCAGTGAGTCGGGACTAGCGGCCTCCTACGAGCAGTACTTC.

This clone occurred once. The CDR3 is CAWSVNSGTEAFF. CDR3 nucleotide sequence: TGTGCCTGGAGTGTAAATAGTGGTACTGAAGCTTTCTTT. This chain connects TRBV30 to TRBJ1-1; D is uncertain. The germline V gene encodes CDR1 GTSNPN and CDR2 SVGIG (reference sequence). CDR3 length: 13 amino acids. V dropped 0 bases and J dropped 5 bases, with 10 bases sitting between them. The entire variable domain, with the rest obtained from reference TRBV30 and TRBJ1-1, is as follows: SQTIHQWPATLVQPVGSPLSLECTVEGTSNPNLYWYRQAAGRGLQLLFYSVGIGQISSEVPQNLSASRPQDRQFILSSKKLLLSDSGFYLCAWSVNSGTEAFFGQGTRLTVV.

This clone was recorded only once. The V gene is TRBV10-3, the J gene TRBJ2-5; a weak D match, TRBD2 (6 bases). The CDR3 totals 13 residues. Germline V gene sequence: CDR1 ENHRY, CDR2 SYGVKD. The V gene lost 5 bases and the J gene lost 5 bases, with 12 bases spanning the gap. The CDR3 sequence: CAISNTAGETQYF. CDR3 nucleotide sequence: TGTGCCATCAGTAACACCGCGGGGGAGACCCAGTACTTC.

The chain combines TRBV7-9 with TRBJ1-4; TRBD1 matches at 7 bases. The J segment lost 8 bases and the V segment lost 5 bases, leaving 8 bases of the junction unmatched. Germline V CDR1 and CDR2: SEHNR, FQNEAQ (reference sequence). The CDR3 sequence is 14 residues long. CDR3 in amino acids: CASSDTTGEEKLFF. CDR3 DNA: TGTGCCAGCAGCGATACAACAGGGGAGGAAAAACTGTTTTTT.